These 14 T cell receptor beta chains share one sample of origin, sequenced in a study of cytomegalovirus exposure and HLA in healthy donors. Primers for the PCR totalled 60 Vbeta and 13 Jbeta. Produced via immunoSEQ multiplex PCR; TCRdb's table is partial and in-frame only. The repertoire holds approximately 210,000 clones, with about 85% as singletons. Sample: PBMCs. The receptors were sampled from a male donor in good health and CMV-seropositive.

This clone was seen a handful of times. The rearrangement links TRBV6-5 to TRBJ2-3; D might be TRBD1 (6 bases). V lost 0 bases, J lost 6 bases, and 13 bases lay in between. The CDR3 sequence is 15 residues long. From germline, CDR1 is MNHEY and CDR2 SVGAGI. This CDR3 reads CASSYSGQTDDTQYF. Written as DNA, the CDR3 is TGTGCCAGCAGTTACTCCGGACAGACAGATGATACGCAGTATTTT.

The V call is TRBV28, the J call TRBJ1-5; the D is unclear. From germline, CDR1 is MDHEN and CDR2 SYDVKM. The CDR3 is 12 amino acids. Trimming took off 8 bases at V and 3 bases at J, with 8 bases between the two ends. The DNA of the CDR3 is TGTGCCAGCTTCAGGCCCAATCAGCCCCAGCATTTT. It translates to CASFRPNQPQHF.

CDR3 sequence reads: CASSRGQPQHF. In DNA, the CDR3 is TGTGCCAGCAGCCGGGGACAGCCCCAGCATTTT. This chain connects TRBV6-1 to TRBJ1-5; D is unclear. The CDR3 totals 11 residues. Germline CDR1 reads MNHNS; CDR2 reads SASEGT. The V end lost 6 bases, the J end lost 7 bases, and 7 bases lay between the germline ends.

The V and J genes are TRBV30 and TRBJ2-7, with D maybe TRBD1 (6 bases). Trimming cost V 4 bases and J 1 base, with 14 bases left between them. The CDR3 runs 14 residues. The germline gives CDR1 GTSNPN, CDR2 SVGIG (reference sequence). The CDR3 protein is CAWKMTGGSYEQYF. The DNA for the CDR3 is TGTGCCTGGAAAATGACAGGCGGATCCTACGAGCAGTACTTC.

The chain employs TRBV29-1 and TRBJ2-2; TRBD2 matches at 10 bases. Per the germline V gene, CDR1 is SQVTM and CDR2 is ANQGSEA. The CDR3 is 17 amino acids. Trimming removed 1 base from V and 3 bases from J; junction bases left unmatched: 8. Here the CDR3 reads CSVEGLVAGGHTGELFF. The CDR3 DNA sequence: TGCAGCGTTGAAGGCCTGGTAGCGGGGGGACACACCGGGGAGCTGTTTTTT.

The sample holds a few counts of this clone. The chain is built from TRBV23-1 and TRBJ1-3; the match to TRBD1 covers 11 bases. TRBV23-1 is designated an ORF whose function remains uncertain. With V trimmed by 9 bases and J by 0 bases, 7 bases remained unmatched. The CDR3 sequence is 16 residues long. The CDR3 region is CASQGTGGYSGNTIYF. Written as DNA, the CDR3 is TGCGCCAGTCAGGGGACAGGGGGTTACTCTGGAAACACCATATATTTT.

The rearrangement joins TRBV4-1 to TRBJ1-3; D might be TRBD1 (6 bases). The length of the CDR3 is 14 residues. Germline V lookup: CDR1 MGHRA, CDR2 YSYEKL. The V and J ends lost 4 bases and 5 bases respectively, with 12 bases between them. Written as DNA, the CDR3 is TGCGCCAGCAGCCCCTTGACAGGAAGAAACACCATATATTTT. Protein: CASSPLTGRNTIYF.

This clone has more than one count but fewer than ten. The CDR3 protein is CASSQKGDTFYEQYF. CDR3 nucleotides: TGCGCCAGCAGCCAAAAGGGGGACACCTTCTACGAGCAGTACTTC. This rearrangement joins TRBV4-1 to TRBJ2-7; D is possibly TRBD1 (6 bases). The CDR3 length is 15 residues. The V and J ends lost 2 bases and 3 bases respectively, with 14 bases between them. The V gene's germline CDR1 is MGHRA and CDR2 YSYEKL.

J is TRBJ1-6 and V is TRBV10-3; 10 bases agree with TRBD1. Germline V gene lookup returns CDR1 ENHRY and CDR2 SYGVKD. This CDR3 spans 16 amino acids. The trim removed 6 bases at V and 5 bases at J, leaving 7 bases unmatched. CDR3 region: CAIRGGTGDNNSPLHF. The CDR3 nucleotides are TGTGCCATCAGGGGGGGGACAGGGGATAATAATTCACCCCTCCACTTT.

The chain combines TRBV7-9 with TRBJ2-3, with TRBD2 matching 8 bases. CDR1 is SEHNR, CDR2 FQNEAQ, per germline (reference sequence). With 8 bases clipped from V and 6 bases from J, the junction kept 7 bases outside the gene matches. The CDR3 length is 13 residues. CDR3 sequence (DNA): TGTGCCAGCGGTGGAGCGGGGGTGGATACGCAGTATTTT. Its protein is CASGGAGVDTQYF.

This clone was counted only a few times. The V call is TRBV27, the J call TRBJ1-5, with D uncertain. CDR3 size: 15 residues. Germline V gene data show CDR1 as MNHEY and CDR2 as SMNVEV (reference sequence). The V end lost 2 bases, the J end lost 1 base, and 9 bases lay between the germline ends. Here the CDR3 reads CASSLMALSNQPQHF. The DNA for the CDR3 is TGTGCCAGCAGTTTAATGGCTTTGAGCAATCAGCCCCAGCATTTT.

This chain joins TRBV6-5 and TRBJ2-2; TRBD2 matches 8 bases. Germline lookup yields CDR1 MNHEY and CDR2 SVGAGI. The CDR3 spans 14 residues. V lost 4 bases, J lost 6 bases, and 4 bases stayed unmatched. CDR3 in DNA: TGTGCCAGCAGTTCCGGGAGGGGTTCCGGGGAGCTGTTTTTT. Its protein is CASSSGRGSGELFF.

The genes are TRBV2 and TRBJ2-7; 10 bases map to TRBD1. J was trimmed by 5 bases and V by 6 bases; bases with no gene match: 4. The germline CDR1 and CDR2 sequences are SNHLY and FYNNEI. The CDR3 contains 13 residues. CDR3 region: CASRGQGVDEQYF. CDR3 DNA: TGTGCCAGCAGAGGACAGGGGGTTGACGAGCAGTACTTC.

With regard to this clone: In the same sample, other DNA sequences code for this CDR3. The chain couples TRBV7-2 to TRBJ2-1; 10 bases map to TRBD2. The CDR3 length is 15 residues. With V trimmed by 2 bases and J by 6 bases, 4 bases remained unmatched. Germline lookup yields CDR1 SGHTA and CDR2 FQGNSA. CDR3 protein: CASSLQGLAANEQFF. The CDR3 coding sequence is TGTGCCAGCAGCTTACAAGGACTAGCGGCCAATGAGCAGTTCTTC.